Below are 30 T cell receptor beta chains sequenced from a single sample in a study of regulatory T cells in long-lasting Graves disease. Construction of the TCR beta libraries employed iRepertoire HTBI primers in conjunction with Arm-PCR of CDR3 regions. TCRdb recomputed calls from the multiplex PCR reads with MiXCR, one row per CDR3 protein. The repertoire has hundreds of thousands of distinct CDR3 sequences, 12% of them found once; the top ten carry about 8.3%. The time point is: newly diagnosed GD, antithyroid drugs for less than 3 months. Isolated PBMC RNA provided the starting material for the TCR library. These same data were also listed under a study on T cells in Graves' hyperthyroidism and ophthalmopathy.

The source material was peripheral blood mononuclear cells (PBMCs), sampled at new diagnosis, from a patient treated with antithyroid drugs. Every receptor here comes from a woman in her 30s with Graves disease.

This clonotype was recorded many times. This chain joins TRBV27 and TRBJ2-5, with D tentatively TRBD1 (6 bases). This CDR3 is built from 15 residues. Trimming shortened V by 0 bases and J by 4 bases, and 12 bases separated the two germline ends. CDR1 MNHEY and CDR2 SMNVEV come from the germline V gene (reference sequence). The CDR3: CASSLSWAGAETQYF. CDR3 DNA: TGTGCCAGCAGTTTATCTTGGGCAGGGGCAGAGACCCAGTACTTC.

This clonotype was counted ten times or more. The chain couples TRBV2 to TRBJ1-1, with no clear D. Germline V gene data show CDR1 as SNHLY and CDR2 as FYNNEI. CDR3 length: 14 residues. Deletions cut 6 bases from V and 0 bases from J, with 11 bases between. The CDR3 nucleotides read TGTGCCAGCAGATTCTCAGGAATGAACACTGAAGCTTTCTTT. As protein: CASRFSGMNTEAFF.

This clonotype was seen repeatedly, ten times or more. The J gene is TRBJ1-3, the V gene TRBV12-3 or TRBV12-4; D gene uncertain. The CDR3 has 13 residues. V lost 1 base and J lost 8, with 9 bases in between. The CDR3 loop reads CASSLEQAHTIYF. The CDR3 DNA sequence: TGTGCCAGCAGTTTAGAGCAGGCCCACACCATATATTTT.

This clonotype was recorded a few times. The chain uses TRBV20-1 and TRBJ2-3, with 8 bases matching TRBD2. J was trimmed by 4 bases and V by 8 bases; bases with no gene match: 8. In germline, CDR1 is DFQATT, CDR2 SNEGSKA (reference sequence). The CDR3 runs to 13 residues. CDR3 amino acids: CSLISGRADTQYF. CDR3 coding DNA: TGCAGTCTTATAAGCGGGAGAGCAGATACGCAGTATTTT.

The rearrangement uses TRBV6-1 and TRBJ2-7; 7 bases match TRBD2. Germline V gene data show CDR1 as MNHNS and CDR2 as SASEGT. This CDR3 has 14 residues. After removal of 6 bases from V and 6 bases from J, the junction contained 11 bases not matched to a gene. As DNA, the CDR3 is TGTGCCAGCAGACTAGCGCCGGGCTATATCGAGCAGTACTTC. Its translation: CASRLAPGYIEQYF.

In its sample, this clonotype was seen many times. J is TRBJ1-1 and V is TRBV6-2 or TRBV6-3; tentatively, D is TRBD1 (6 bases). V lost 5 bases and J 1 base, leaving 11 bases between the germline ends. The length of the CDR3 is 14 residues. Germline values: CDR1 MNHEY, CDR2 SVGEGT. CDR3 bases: TGTGCCAGCAGTATACAGGGCAAGAACACTGAAGCTTTCTTT. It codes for CASSIQGKNTEAFF.

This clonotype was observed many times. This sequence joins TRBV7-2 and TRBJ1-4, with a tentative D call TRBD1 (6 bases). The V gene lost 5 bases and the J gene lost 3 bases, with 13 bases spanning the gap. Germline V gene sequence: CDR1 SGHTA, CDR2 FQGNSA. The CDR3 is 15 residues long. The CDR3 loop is CASSPHRVANEKLFF. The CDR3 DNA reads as TGTGCCAGCAGCCCACACAGGGTGGCTAATGAAAAACTGTTTTTT.

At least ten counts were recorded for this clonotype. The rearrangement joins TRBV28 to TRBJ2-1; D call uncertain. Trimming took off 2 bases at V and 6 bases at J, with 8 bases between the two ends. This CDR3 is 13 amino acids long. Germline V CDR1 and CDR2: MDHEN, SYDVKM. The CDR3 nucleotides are TGTGCCAGCAGTTTAACCTGGGGCAATGAGCAGTTCTTC. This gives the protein CASSLTWGNEQFF.

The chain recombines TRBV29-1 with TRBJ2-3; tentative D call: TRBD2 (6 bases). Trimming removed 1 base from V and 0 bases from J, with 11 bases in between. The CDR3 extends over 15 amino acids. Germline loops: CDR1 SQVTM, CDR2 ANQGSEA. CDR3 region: CSVEGGTYSTDTQYF. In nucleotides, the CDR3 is TGCAGCGTTGAAGGCGGGACCTACAGCACAGATACGCAGTATTTT.

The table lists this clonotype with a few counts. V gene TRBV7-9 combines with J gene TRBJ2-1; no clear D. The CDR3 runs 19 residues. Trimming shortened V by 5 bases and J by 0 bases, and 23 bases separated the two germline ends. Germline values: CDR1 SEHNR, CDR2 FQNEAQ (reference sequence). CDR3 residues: CASSPLNRPVESSYNEQFF. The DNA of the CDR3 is TGTGCCAGCAGCCCACTTAACCGACCGGTAGAGAGCTCCTACAATGAGCAGTTCTTC.

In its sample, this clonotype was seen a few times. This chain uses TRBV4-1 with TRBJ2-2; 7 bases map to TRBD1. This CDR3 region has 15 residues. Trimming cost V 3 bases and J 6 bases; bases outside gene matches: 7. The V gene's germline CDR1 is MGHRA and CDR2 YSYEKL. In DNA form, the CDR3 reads TGCGCCAGCAGCCAGCCGACAGGGTCCGCCGGGGAGCTGTTTTTT. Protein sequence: CASSQPTGSAGELFF.

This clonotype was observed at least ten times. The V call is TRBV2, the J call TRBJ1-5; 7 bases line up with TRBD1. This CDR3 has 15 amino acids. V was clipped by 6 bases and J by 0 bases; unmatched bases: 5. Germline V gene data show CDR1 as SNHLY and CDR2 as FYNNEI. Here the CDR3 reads CASREDRYSNQPQHF. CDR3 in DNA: TGTGCCAGCAGGGAGGACAGGTATAGCAATCAGCCCCAGCATTTT.

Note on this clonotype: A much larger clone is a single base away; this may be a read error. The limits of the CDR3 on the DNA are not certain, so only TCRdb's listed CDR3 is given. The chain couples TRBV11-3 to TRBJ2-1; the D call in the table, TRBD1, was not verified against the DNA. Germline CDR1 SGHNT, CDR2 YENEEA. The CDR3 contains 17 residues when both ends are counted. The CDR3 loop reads CASSDSFGGGITDEQLF.

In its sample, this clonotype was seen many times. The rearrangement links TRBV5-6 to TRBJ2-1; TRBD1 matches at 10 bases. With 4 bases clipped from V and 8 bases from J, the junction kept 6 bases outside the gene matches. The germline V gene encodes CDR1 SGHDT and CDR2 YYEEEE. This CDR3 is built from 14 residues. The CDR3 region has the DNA TGTGCCAGCAGCCCAACGGACAGGGGGTATGAGCAGTTCTTC. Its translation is CASSPTDRGYEQFF.

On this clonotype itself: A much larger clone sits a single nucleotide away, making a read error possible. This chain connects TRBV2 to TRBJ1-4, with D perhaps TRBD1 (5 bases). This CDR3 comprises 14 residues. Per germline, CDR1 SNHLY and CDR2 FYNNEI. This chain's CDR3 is CARSERGGGEKLFF. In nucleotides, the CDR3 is TGTGCCCGCAGTGAACGGGGGGGTGGTGAAAAACTGTTTTTT.

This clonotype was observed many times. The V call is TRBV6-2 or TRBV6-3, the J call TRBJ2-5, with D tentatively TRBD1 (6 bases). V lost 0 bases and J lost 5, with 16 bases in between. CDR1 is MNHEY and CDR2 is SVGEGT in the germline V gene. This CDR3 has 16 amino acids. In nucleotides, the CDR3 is TGTGCCAGCAGTTACTCAGGGACATATTCTGAGGAGACCCAGTACTTC. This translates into CASSYSGTYSEETQYF.

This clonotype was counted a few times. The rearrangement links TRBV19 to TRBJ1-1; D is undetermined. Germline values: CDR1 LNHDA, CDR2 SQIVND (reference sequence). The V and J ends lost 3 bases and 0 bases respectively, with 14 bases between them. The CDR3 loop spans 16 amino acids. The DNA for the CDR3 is TGTGCCAGTAGTATTATCATACGGGGTATGAACACTGAAGCTTTCTTT. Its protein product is CASSIIIRGMNTEAFF.

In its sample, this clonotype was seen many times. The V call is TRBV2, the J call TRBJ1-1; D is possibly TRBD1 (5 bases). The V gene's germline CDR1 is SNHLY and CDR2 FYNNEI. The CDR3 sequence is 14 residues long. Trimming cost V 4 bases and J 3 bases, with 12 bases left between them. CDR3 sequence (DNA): TGTGCCAGCAGTGTTATGGGGCTCGACACTGAAGCTTTCTTT. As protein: CASSVMGLDTEAFF.

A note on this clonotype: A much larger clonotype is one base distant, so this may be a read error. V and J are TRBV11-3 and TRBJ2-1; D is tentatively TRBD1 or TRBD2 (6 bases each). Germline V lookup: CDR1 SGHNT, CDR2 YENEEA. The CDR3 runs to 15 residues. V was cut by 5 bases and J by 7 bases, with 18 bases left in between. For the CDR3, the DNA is TGTGCCAGCAGCCGGGGGCTAGTAACGACGAATGAGCAGTTCTTC. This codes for CASSRGLVTTNEQFF.

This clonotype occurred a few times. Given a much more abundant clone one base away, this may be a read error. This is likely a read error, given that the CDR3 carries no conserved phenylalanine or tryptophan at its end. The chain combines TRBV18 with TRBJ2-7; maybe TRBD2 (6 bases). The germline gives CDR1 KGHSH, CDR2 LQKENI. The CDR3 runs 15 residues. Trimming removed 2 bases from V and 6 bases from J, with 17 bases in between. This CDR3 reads CASSPVGGNGLEQYL. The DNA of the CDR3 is TGTGCCAGCTCACCAGTCGGAGGGAACGGTCTCGAGCAGTACCTC.

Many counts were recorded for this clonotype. The CDR3 loop reads CASSLSYSSYEQYF. In nucleotides, the CDR3 is TGTGCCAGCAGTTTAAGCTACTCCTCCTACGAGCAGTACTTC. The rearrangement uses TRBV12-3 or TRBV12-4 and TRBJ2-7; D is undetermined. The CDR3 runs to 14 residues. Trimming pared 2 bases from V and 0 bases from J, leaving 8 bases between.

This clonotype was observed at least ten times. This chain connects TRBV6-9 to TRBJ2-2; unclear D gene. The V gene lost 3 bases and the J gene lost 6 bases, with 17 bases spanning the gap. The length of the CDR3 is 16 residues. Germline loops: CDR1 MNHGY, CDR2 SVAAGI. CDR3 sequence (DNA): TGTGCCAGCAGTTACTATCCCCCCGGGTCGGCCGGGGAGCTGTTTTTT. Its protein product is CASSYYPPGSAGELFF.

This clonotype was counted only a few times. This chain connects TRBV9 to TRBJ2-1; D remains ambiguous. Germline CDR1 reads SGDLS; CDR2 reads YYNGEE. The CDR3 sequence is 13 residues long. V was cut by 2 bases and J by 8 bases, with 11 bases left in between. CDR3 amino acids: CASSVQDGDEQFF. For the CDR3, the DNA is TGTGCCAGCAGCGTTCAGGACGGCGATGAGCAGTTCTTC. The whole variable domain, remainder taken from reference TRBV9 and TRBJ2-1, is DSGVTQTPKHLITATGQRVTLRCSPRSGDLSVYWYQQSLDQGLQFLIQYYNGEERAKGNILERFSAQQFPDLHSELNLSSLELGDSALYFCASSVQDGDEQFFGPGTRLTVL.

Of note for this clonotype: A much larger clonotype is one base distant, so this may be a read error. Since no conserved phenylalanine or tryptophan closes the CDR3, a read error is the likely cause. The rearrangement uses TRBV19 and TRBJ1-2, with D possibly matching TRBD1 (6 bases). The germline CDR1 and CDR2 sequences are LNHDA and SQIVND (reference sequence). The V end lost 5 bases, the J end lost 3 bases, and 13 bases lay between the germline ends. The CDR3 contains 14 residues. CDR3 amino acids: CASSVPGVDYGYTL. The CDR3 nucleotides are TGTGCCAGTAGTGTTCCAGGGGTTGACTATGGCTACACCCTC.

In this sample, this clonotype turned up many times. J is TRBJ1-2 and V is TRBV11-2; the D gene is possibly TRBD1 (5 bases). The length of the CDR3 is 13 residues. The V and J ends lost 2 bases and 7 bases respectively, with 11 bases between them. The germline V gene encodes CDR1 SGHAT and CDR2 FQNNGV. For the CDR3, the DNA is TGTGCCAGCAGCTTAAGCCGGGGGAGTGGCTACACCTTC. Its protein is CASSLSRGSGYTF.

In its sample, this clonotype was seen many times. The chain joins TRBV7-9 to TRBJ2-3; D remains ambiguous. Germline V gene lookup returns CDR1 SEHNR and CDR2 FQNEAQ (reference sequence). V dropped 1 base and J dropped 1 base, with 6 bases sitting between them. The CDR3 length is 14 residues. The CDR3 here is CASSLGPGTDTQYF. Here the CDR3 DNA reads TGTGCCAGCAGCTTAGGCCCGGGCACAGATACGCAGTATTTT.

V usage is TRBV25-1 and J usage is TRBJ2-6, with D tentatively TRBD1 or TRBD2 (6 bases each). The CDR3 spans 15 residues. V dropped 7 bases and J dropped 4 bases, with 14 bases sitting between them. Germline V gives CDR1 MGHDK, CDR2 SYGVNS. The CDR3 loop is CASIGGGYGANVLTF. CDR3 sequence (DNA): TGTGCCAGCATAGGAGGGGGGTACGGGGCCAACGTCCTGACTTTC.

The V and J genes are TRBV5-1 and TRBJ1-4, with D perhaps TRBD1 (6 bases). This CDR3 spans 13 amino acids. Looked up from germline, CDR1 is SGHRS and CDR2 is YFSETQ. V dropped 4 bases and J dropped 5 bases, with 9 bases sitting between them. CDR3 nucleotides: TGCGCCAGCAGCGGAGGACAGAATGAAAAACTGTTTTTT. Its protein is CASSGGQNEKLFF. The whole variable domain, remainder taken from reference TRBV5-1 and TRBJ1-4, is KAGVTQTPRYLIKTRGQQVTLSCSPISGHRSVSWYQQTPGQGLQFLFEYFSETQRNKGNFPGRFSGRQFSNSRSEMNVSTLELGDSALYLCASSGGQNEKLFFGSGTQLSVL.

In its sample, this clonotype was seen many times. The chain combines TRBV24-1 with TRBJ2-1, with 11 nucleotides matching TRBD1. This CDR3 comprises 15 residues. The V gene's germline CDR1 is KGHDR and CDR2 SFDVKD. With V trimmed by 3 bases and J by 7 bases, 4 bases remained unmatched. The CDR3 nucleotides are TGTGCCACCAGTGATCACGGGACAGGGGGGAATGAGCAGTTCTTC. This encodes CATSDHGTGGNEQFF.

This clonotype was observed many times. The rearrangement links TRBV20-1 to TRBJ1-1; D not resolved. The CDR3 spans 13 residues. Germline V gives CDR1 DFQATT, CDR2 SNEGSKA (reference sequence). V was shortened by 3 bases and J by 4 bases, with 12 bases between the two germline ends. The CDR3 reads CSASRPVGTEAFF. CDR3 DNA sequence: TGCAGTGCTAGTCGTCCGGTGGGCACTGAAGCTTTCTTT.